This T cell receptor beta chain was recovered during a study of blood T cell repertoires in COVID-19. Across the whole study: The cDNA or gDNA used as material had been derived from T cells, B-cell-depleted T cells, or PBMCs.

The table came from immunoSEQ multiplex PCR; TCRdb's copy has only in-frame clones and leaves some out. The sample contains over 350,000 clones, more than 85% of which appear only once. Germline assignment: CDR1 MNHEY and CDR2 SMNVEV (reference sequence). V shed 5 bases, J shed 4 bases, and the junction held 5 bases outside the gene matches. The CDR3 is 15 amino acids. This chain links TRBV27 with TRBJ1-4, with TRBD1 matching 9 bases. The sequenced material came from peripheral blood. The sequence was collected from a woman aged 30 to 39 with acute or convalescent COVID-19. CDR3 protein: CASSQRQGVNEKLFF. The DNA for the CDR3 is TGTGCCAGCAGTCAGAGACAGGGGGTTAATGAAAAACTGTTTTTT.